Described below is a single TCR beta chain sequence and its context. The antigen is undetermined. The record originates from a study of identifying expanded T cells in peripheral blood. Findings of the study overall: Across healthy donors, higher total template counts meant significantly greater roughly 2-week count variance.

The data were produced by immunoSEQ multiplex PCR, yet TCRdb's version contains in-frame clones alone and is incomplete. The sample shows fewer than 110,000 clones, 87% of them seen only once. The V and J ends lost 5 bases and 2 bases respectively, with 8 bases between them. This CDR3 is built from 13 residues. Germline lookup yields CDR1 SGHNT and CDR2 YENEEA. The V and J genes are TRBV11-3 and TRBJ2-3, with D perhaps TRBD2 (5 bases). The TCR comes from a person between 18 and 69 years old in good health. Sequencing input: blood. This CDR3 reads CASSRGPTDTQYF. DNA for the CDR3: TGTGCCAGCAGCCGCGGGCCCACAGATACGCAGTATTTT.